One sample yielded the 2 T cell receptor beta chains listed below, sequenced in a study of PD-1 blockade in classical Hodgkin lymphoma. TCRdb keeps only in-frame clones here, not all; method: immunoSEQ multiplex PCR. The profile shows 20,000 to 30,000 clones, about 90% of them singletons. Time point reported: newly diagnosed, previously untreated cHL patient sample. Out of thawed PBMCs, magnetic negative selection purified CD4+ T cells. Sequenced sample: CD4+ T cells from blood. These receptors all stem from a human donor with classical Hodgkin lymphoma.

The chain joins TRBV21-1 to TRBJ2-1. TRBV21-1 constitutes a pseudogene. The CDR3 is made up of 18 amino acids. The CDR3 DNA is TGTGCCAGCATCCGTCCCCGTCGTAGGTTCTTAGGTCCGGCCGGGCAGTTCTTC. This sequence encodes CASIRPRRRFLGPAGQFF.

The chain combines TRBV29-1 with TRBJ2-6; D not certain. Germline assignment: CDR1 SQVTM and CDR2 ANQGSEA. Between the trimmed V and J ends, which lost 4 bases and 0 bases, there was a span of 4 bases. The CDR3 is 13 amino acids. Here the CDR3 DNA reads TGCAGCGTTGCCCCCTCTGGGGCCAACGTCCTGACTTTC. Translating gives CSVAPSGANVLTF. The variable domain in full, with the rest retrieved from reference TRBV29-1 and TRBJ2-6, is SAVISQKPSRDICQRGTSLTIQCQVDSQVTMMFWYRQQPGQSLTLIATANQGSEATYESGFVIDKFPISRPNLTFSTLTVSNMSPEDSSIYLCSVAPSGANVLTFGAGSRLTVL.